The 5 T cell receptor beta chains in this list originate from one sample, sequenced in a study of CD4 T cells in relation to SARS-CoV-2 and coronaviruses. Method: immunoSEQ multiplex PCR; TCRdb's copy keeps in-frame clones and lacks some. This sample has some 46,000 clones, with approximately 80% found just once. For these receptors, no antigen is known. Sequencing was carried out using naive CD4+ T cells from PBMCs, cultured in vitro. Specified subset: naive CD4+ T cells isolated by negative enrichment. The receptor source for this set is an adult with COVID-19.

This clone occurred once. This sequence joins TRBV7-9 and TRBJ2-7; D is perhaps TRBD2 (6 bases). The V and J ends lost 5 bases and 2 bases respectively, with 13 bases between them. Germline-derived CDR1 and CDR2 are SEHNR and FQNEAQ (reference sequence). The CDR3 runs to 14 residues. CDR3 DNA: TGTGCCAGCAGCCACCGGGACTTACCCTACGAGCAGTACTTC. Residues: CASSHRDLPYEQYF.

The chain has TRBV5-3 and TRBJ1-5, with 10 nucleotides matching TRBD1. TRBV5-3 counts as an open reading frame of uncertain function. V gave up 4 bases and J gave up 2 bases; unmatched junction bases: 12. The CDR3 runs to 18 residues. The CDR3 is CARSPAGTGDRGNQPQHF. CDR3 DNA: TGTGCCAGAAGCCCGGCCGGGACAGGGGATCGGGGCAATCAGCCCCAGCATTTT.

The chain carries TRBV25-1 and TRBJ2-2; 9 nucleotides agree with TRBD1. Germline V gene data show CDR1 as MGHDK and CDR2 as SYGVNS. CDR3 size: 15 residues. After removal of 6 bases from V and 3 bases from J, the junction contained 5 bases not matched to a gene. The CDR3 nucleotides are TGTGCCAGCAGCCGCGGGACAGGGTACACCGGGGAGCTGTTTTTT. It codes for CASSRGTGYTGELFF.

CDR3 DNA: TGTGCCAGCAGTATCCGGGACAACTCCTACAATGAGCAGTTCTTC. It encodes CASSIRDNSYNEQFF. The chain uses TRBV28 and TRBJ2-1, with D possibly being TRBD1 (6 bases). The CDR3 runs 15 residues. Germline V gene data show CDR1 as MDHEN and CDR2 as SYDVKM. V was trimmed by 5 bases and J by 0 bases, leaving 11 bases between them.

The V gene is TRBV18, the J gene TRBJ2-3; 10 bases align to TRBD1. The CDR3 spans 17 residues. CDR1 is KGHSH and CDR2 is LQKENI in the germline V gene. V lost 3 bases to trimming and J lost 5 bases; unmatched junction nucleotides: 11. The CDR3 sequence: CASSPKPGQGSRDTQYF. CDR3 bases: TGTGCCAGCTCACCGAAGCCGGGACAGGGGTCGCGAGATACGCAGTATTTT.